This entry lists 20 T cell receptor beta chains sequenced from one sample in a study of blood T cells in healthy people across ages (dated by TCRdb to the mid-2010s). Libraries came from 5' RACE. The sequencer listed for this sample is Illumina HiSeq 2500. The second PCR ran for about 6 to 12 cycles and used a J-beta primer mix along with a sample-barcoded 5' primer. TCRdb reanalyzed the raw reads on its own, using fastp at Q25 for trimming and MiXCR for clone calling, and kept in-frame beta chains. Rows are unified per CDR3 protein, each entry keeping the most common DNA and genes. The sample table shows fewer than 750,000 distinct CDR3 sequences, and over 40% are seen once. Of the sample, approximately 15% is held by the ten largest clones. The sequenced sample was blood. All receptors come from a woman aged 80 or over in good health.

A single count supports this clonotype. A much more abundant neighbour one base away suggests this may be a read error. This chain links TRBV20-1 with TRBJ2-1; D not resolved. The CDR3 length is 15 residues. The germline gives CDR1 DFQATT, CDR2 SNEGSKA (reference sequence). The CDR3 DNA reads as TGCAGTGCCCGCCCCCCATTAAGCTCCTACAAGGAGCAGTTCTTC. Translated, it gives CSARPPLSSYKEQFF.

The chain joins TRBV6-1 to TRBJ1-6, with D possibly TRBD1 on 5 matching bases. The CDR3 loop spans 17 amino acids. With 2 bases removed from V and 12 bases from J, the gap between germline ends came to 23 bases. Germline lookup yields CDR1 MNHNS and CDR2 SASEGT. DNA for the CDR3: TGTGCCAGCAGTGAATCCTCCTGGGGGGGATCTACACGACCCCTCCACTTT. Protein sequence: CASSESSWGGSTRPLHF.

This clonotype was counted ten times or more. The rearrangement uses TRBV6-5 and TRBJ2-3; 8 nucleotides align to TRBD1. CDR3 length: 15 amino acids. V dropped 2 bases and J dropped 1; count of bases not matched to a gene: 2. CDR1 and CDR2 (germline): MNHEY, SVGAGI. The CDR3: CASSYMDRGTDTQYF. Written as DNA, the CDR3 is TGTGCCAGCAGTTACATGGACAGGGGCACAGATACGCAGTATTTT.

The rearrangement uses TRBV7-2 and TRBJ2-1; TRBD2 aligns across 9 bases. After removal of 4 bases from V and 6 bases from J, the junction contained 4 bases not matched to a gene. The CDR3 loop spans 14 amino acids. Germline V gene data show CDR1 as SGHTA and CDR2 as FQGNSA. CDR3 region: CASSSSGEVNEQFF. The CDR3 DNA reads TGTGCCAGCAGCTCTAGCGGGGAAGTCAATGAGCAGTTCTTC.

This clonotype was observed many times. The CDR3 reads CAISAGTGYSYEQYF. In DNA form, the CDR3 reads TGTGCCATCAGTGCGGGGACAGGGTACTCCTACGAGCAGTACTTC. The gene calls are TRBV10-3 and TRBJ2-7, with 9 bases matching TRBD1. The CDR3 totals 15 residues. The germline CDR1 and CDR2 sequences are ENHRY and SYGVKD. V gave up 4 bases and J gave up 0 bases; unmatched junction bases: 4.

This clonotype was counted between two and nine times. This sequence joins TRBV20-1 and TRBJ2-7; D could derive from TRBD1 or TRBD2 (5 bases each). The DNA matches TRBJ2-5 better at its end, which makes the J call doubtful. Germline assignment: CDR1 DFQATT and CDR2 SNEGSKA (reference sequence). The CDR3 has 13 residues. This CDR3 is CSARDSGQETQYF. DNA of the CDR3: TGCAGTGCTAGAGATTCGGGGCAGGAGACCCAGTACTTC.

The V call is TRBV7-4, the J call TRBJ2-7; TRBD1 aligns across 7 bases. CDR1 and CDR2 (germline): SGHVT, SQSDAQ. Trimming cost V 4 bases and J 4 bases; bases outside gene matches: 25. The CDR3 contains 20 residues. The CDR3 DNA follows: TGTGCCAGCAGCTCCCCGTTTTCCCCCCAGGAGGCAGGGGGTGCGTACGAGCAGTACTTC. It specifies CASSSPFSPQEAGGAYEQYF.

CDR3: CASSLSDGPNYGYTF. The CDR3 nucleotides read TGTGCCAGCAGCTTGTCCGACGGACCCAACTATGGCTACACCTTC. The chain carries TRBV7-9 and TRBJ1-2; D remains ambiguous. The ends were cut back, 3 bases at V and 2 bases at J, with 13 bases in the middle. The CDR3 is 15 amino acids. The germline CDR1 and CDR2 sequences are SEHNR and FQNEAQ (reference sequence).

On this clonotype itself: A much more abundant neighbour one base away suggests this may be a read error. The rearrangement uses TRBV6-2 or TRBV6-3 and TRBJ2-3; perhaps TRBD2 as D (5 bases). The germline CDR1 and CDR2 sequences are MNHEY and SVGEGT. CDR3 length: 12 amino acids. In nucleotides, the CDR3 is TGTACCAGCAGAGACCCTAAACTAGCGCAGTATTTT. Its translation is CTSRDPKLAQYF.

As to this clonotype: A much more abundant neighbour one base away suggests this may be a read error. CDR3 region: CASTFEPPGYGNQPQHF. The CDR3 DNA follows: TGTGCCAGCACCTTCGAGCCTCCAGGGTATGGCAATCAGCCCCAGCATTTT. The gene calls are TRBV7-9 and TRBJ1-5, with TRBD1 as a possible D gene (5 bases). V was cut by 7 bases and J by 2 bases, with 21 bases left in between. Germline CDR1 reads SEHNR; CDR2 reads FQNEAQ (reference sequence). There are 17 residues in the CDR3.

At least ten counts were recorded for this clonotype. V is TRBV7-9 and J is TRBJ2-5; D gene uncertain. This CDR3 is built from 13 residues. V shed 1 base and J shed 5 bases, with 8 bases lying between them. Germline CDR1 reads SEHNR; CDR2 reads FQNEAQ (reference sequence). CDR3 residues: CASSLEGPETQYF. Here the CDR3 DNA reads TGTGCCAGCAGCTTAGAAGGACCGGAGACCCAGTACTTC.

The chain is built from TRBV6-5 and TRBJ2-7, with D possibly being TRBD1 (6 bases). The V and J ends lost 0 bases and 1 base respectively, with 10 bases between them. Germline CDR1 and CDR2: MNHEY and SVGAGI. CDR3 length: 15 amino acids. The CDR3 region is CASSYSETGSYEQYF. The CDR3 bases are TGTGCCAGCAGTTACTCGGAGACAGGATCCTACGAGCAGTACTTC.

The sample holds a few counts of this clonotype. This sequence joins TRBV20-1 and TRBJ2-7; possible D gene TRBD2, 6 bases. Trimming cost V 2 bases and J 3 bases, with 17 bases left between them. Germline V lookup: CDR1 DFQATT, CDR2 SNEGSKA (reference sequence). This CDR3 region has 15 residues. CDR3 DNA: TGCAGTGCTAGACCGGGCTACTCAGCGGGCTACGAGCAGTACTTC. Translated: CSARPGYSAGYEQYF.

The chain recombines TRBV15 with TRBJ2-3; D remains unclear. This CDR3 region has 13 residues. CDR1 is LNHNV and CDR2 is YYDKDF in the germline V gene (reference sequence). V lost 2 bases, J lost 4 bases, and 7 bases lay in between. In nucleotides, the CDR3 is TGTGCCACCAGCAGATCCTTTTCAGATACGCAGTATTTT. Protein product: CATSRSFSDTQYF.

The chain uses TRBV7-8 and TRBJ2-5; a possible D gene is TRBD2 (6 bases). Germline CDR1 reads SGHVS; CDR2 reads FQNEAQ. The CDR3 sequence is 16 residues long. V lost 0 bases and J lost 11, with 22 bases in between. CDR3 sequence: CASSLAGVLGRNEQYF. The CDR3 DNA reads TGTGCCAGCAGCTTAGCTGGGGTGCTAGGGAGGAATGAGCAGTACTTC.

This clonotype was detected a few times. This chain joins TRBV11-2 and TRBJ2-1; no clear D. V dropped 0 bases and J dropped 0 bases, with 9 bases sitting between them. Germline V gives CDR1 SGHAT, CDR2 FQNNGV. The length of the CDR3 is 16 residues. CDR3 protein: CASSLDLQISYNEQFF. CDR3 nucleotide sequence: TGTGCCAGCAGCTTAGATCTTCAGATCTCCTACAATGAGCAGTTCTTC.

This clonotype came up a few times. The V and J genes are TRBV6-2 or TRBV6-3 and TRBJ2-1, with D possibly TRBD1 on 7 matching bases. The CDR3 sequence is 17 residues long. V lost 2 bases and J 0 bases, leaving 14 bases between the germline ends. CDR1 is MNHEY and CDR2 is SVGEGT in the germline V gene. The CDR3 region is CASSYPGGRGSYNEQFF. For the CDR3, the DNA is TGTGCCAGCAGTTACCCAGGGGGGCGGGGCTCCTACAATGAGCAGTTCTTC.

Points on this clonotype: A much larger clone is a single base away; this may be a read error. The CDR3 sequence is CASSFLGRQGAETQYF. CDR3 nucleotide sequence: TGTGCCAGCAGTTTCCTCGGTAGACAGGGAGCGGAGACCCAGTACTTC. The chain links TRBV27 to TRBJ2-5; 7 positions match TRBD1. Germline-derived CDR1 and CDR2 are MNHEY and SMNVEV (reference sequence). The CDR3 consists of 16 residues. Trimming removed 3 bases from V and 5 bases from J; junction bases left unmatched: 12.

This chain uses TRBV4-2 with TRBJ2-5; possible D gene TRBD1, 5 bases. V was pared by 4 bases and J by 1 base, with 10 bases between. Germline V gene sequence: CDR1 LGHNA, CDR2 YNFKEQ. CDR3 length: 14 residues. As DNA, the CDR3 is TGTGCCAGCAGCCCAAAGACAGTCCAAGAGACCCAGTACTTC. Protein sequence: CASSPKTVQETQYF.

The chain carries TRBV10-3 and TRBJ2-3; TRBD2 might be the D (5 bases). Germline CDR1 reads ENHRY; CDR2 reads SYGVKD. V dropped 10 bases and J dropped 5 bases, with 13 bases sitting between them. There are 12 residues in the CDR3. CDR3 region: CATAPREDTQYF. CDR3 nucleotide sequence: TGTGCCACCGCTCCCCGGGAAGATACGCAGTATTTT.